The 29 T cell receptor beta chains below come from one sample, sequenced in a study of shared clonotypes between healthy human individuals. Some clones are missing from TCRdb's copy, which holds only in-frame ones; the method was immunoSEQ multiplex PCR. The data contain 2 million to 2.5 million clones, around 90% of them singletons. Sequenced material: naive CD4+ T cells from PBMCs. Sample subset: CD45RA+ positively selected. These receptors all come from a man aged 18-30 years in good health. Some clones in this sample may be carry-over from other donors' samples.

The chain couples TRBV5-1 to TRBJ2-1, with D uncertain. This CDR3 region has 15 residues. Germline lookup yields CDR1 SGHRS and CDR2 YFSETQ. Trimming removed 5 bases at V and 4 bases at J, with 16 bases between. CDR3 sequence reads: CASSVQPTGYNEQFF. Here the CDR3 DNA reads TGCGCCAGCAGTGTACAACCCACCGGGTACAATGAGCAGTTCTTC.

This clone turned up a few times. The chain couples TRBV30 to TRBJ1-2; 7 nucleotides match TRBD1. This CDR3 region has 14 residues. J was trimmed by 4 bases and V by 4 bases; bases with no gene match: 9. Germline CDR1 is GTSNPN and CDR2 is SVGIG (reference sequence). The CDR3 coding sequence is TGTGCCTGGAAGACAGGGAGGGGGACCTATGGCTACACCTTC. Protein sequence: CAWKTGRGTYGYTF.

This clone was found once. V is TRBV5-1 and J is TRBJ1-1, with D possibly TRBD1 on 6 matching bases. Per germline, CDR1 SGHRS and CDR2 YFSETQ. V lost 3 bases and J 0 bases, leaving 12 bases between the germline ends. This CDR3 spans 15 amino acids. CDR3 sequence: CASSSEGGMNTEAFF. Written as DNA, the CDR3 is TGCGCCAGCAGCTCGGAGGGGGGAATGAACACTGAAGCTTTCTTT.

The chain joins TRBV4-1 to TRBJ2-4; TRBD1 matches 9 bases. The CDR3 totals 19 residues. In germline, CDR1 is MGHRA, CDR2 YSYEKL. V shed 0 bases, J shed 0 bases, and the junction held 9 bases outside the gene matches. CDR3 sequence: CASSQDRDRAGLAKNIQYF. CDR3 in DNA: TGCGCCAGCAGCCAAGATAGGGACAGGGCCGGACTAGCCAAAAACATTCAGTACTTC.

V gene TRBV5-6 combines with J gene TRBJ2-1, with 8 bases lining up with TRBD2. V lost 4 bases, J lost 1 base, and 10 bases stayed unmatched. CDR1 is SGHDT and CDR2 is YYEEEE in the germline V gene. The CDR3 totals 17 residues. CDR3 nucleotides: TGTGCCAGCAGCCCGGGGGGGTCTTTCAGGTCCTACAATGAGCAGTTCTTC. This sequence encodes CASSPGGSFRSYNEQFF.

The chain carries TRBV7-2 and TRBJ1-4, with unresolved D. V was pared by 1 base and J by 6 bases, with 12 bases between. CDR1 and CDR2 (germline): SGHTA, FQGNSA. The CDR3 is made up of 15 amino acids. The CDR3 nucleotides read TGTGCCAGCAGCTTAGGGAACGTGGATCATGAAAAACTGTTTTTT. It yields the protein CASSLGNVDHEKLFF.

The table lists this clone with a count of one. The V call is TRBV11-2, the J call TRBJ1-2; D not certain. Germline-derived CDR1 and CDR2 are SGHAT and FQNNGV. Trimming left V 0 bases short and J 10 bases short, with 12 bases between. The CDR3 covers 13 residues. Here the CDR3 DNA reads TGTGCCAGCAGCTTAGATCCCGGAATACACTACACCTTC. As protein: CASSLDPGIHYTF.

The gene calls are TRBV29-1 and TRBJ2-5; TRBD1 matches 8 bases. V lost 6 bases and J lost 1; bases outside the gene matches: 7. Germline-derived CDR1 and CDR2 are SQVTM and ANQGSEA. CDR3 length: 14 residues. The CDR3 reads CSVQQGALQETQYF. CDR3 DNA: TGCAGCGTGCAGCAGGGGGCCCTCCAAGAGACCCAGTACTTC.

CDR3 sequence reads: CASSPPNYSNEKLFF. The CDR3 DNA follows: TGTGCCAGCTCACCACCGAACTACTCAAATGAAAAACTGTTTTTT. V is TRBV18 and J is TRBJ1-4; D is unclear. The CDR3 has 15 residues. CDR1 is KGHSH and CDR2 is LQKENI in the germline V gene. The V end lost 0 bases, the J end lost 5 bases, and 10 bases lay between the germline ends.

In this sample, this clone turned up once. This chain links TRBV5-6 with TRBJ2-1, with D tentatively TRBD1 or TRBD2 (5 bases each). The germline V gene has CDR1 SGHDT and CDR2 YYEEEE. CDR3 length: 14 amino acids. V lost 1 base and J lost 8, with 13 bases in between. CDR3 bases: TGTGCCAGCAGCTTGTATCGCAGGGACGATGAGCAGTTCTTC. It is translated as CASSLYRRDDEQFF.

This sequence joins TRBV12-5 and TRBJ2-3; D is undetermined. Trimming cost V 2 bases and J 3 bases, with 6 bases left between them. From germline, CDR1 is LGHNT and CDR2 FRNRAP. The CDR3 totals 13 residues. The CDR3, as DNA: TGTGCTAGTGGTTTGAGCCCTACAGATACGCAGTATTTT. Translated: CASGLSPTDTQYF.

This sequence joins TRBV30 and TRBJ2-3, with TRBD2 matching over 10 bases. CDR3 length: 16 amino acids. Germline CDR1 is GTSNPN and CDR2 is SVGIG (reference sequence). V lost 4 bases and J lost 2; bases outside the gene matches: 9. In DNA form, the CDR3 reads TGTGCCTGGACTAGCGGGAGCGGTCCGTACACAGATACGCAGTATTTT. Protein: CAWTSGSGPYTDTQYF.

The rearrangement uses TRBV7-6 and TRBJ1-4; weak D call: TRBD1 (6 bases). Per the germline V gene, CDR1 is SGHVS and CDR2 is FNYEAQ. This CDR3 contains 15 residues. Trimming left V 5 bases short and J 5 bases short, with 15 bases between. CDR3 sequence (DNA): TGTGCCAGCAGCCGCAGGGGAGGGGGAAATGAAAAACTGTTTTTT. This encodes CASSRRGGGNEKLFF.

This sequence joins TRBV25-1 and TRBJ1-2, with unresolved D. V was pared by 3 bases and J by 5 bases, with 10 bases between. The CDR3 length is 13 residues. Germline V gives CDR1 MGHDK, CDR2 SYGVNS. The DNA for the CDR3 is TGTGCCAGCAGTGATCAGCCCGTATATGGCTACACCTTC. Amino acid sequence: CASSDQPVYGYTF.

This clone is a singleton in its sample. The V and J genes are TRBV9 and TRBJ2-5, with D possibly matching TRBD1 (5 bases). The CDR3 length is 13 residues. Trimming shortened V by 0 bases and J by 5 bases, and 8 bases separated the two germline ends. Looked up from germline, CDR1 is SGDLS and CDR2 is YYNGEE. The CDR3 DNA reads TGTGCCAGCAGCGTAGCCAGGGTGGAGACCCAGTACTTC. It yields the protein CASSVARVETQYF.

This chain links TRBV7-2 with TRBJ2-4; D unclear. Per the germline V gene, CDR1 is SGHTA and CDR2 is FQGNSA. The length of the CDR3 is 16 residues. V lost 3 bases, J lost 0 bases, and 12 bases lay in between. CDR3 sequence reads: CASSFSRSLAKNIQYF. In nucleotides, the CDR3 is TGTGCCAGCAGCTTTTCTAGGTCACTAGCCAAAAACATTCAGTACTTC.

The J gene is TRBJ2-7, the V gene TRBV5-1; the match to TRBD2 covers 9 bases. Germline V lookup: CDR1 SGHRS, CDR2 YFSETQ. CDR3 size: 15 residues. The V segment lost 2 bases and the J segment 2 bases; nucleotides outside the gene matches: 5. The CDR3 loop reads CASSFASGTPYEQYF. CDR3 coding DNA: TGCGCCAGCAGCTTCGCTAGCGGGACCCCCTACGAGCAGTACTTC.

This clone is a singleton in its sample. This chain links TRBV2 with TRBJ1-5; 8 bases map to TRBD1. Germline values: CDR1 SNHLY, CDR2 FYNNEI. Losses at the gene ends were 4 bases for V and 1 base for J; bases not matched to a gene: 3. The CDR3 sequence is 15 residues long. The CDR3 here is CASSGQGTSNQPQHF. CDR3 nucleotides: TGTGCCAGCAGTGGACAGGGGACGAGCAATCAGCCCCAGCATTTT.

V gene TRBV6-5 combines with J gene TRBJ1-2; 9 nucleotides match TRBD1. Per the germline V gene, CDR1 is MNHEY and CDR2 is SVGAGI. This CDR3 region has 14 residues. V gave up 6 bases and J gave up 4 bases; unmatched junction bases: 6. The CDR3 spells CASRLGQGSYGYTF. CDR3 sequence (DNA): TGTGCCAGCAGGCTCGGACAGGGGAGCTATGGCTACACCTTC.

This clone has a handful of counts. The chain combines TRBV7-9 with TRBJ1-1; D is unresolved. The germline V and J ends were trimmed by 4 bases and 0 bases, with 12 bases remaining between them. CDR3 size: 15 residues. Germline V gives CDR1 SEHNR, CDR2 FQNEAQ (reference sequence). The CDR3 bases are TGTGCCAGCAGCTCAGGCGGCTCCATGAACACTGAAGCTTTCTTT. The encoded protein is CASSSGGSMNTEAFF.

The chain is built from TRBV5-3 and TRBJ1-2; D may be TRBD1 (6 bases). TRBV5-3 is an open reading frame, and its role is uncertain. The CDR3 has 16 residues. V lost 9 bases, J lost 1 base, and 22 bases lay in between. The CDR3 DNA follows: TGTGCCATTCCCAGGCGGTGGGGGGCGAGTAACTATGGCTACACCTTC. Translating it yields CAIPRRWGASNYGYTF.

The CDR3 sequence: CASSLLAGETYEQYF. CDR3 sequence (DNA): TGTGCCAGCAGCCTGCTGGCCGGGGAAACCTACGAGCAGTACTTC. The chain carries TRBV7-9 and TRBJ2-7; a possible D gene is TRBD2 (5 bases). Trimming shortened V by 5 bases and J by 2 bases, and 16 bases separated the two germline ends. The CDR3 has 15 amino acids. Looked up from germline, CDR1 is SEHNR and CDR2 is FQNEAQ (reference sequence).

CDR3 residues: CASSARGWREDNEQFF. CDR3 sequence (DNA): TGTGCCAGCAGCGCCCGAGGATGGCGGGAGGACAATGAGCAGTTCTTC. The rearrangement links TRBV11-3 to TRBJ2-1; 8 bases align to TRBD2. The trim removed 5 bases at V and 5 bases at J, leaving 11 bases unmatched. The CDR3 is 16 residues long. Germline V gene lookup returns CDR1 SGHNT and CDR2 YENEEA.

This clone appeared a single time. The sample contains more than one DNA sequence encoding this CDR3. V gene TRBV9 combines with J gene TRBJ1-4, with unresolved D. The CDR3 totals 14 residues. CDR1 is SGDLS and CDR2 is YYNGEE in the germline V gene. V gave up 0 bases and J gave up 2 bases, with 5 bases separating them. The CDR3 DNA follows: TGTGCCAGCAGCGTAGGGCAGACTAATGAAAAACTGTTTTTT. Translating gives CASSVGQTNEKLFF. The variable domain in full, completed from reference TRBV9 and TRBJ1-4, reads DSGVTQTPKHLITATGQRVTLRCSPRSGDLSVYWYQQSLDQGLQFLIQYYNGEERAKGNILERFSAQQFPDLHSELNLSSLELGDSALYFCASSVGQTNEKLFFGSGTQLSVL.

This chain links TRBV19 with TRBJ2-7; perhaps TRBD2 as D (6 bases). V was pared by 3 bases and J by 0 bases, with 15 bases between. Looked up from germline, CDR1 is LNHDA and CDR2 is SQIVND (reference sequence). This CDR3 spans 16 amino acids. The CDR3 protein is CASSIFGGASSYEQYF. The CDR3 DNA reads TGTGCCAGTAGTATTTTTGGAGGGGCCAGCTCCTACGAGCAGTACTTC.

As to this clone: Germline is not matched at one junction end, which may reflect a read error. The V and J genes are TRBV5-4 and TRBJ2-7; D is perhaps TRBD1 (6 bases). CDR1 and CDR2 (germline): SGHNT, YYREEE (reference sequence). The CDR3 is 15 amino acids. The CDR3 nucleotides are TGTGCCATCAGCCTTACAGGGACCTACTCCTACGAGCAGTACTTC. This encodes CAISLTGTYSYEQYF.

The CDR3 loop reads CASSLQWEGGYEQYF. The CDR3 DNA follows: TGTGCCAGCAGCTTGCAGTGGGAGGGCGGTTACGAGCAGTACTTC. The chain has TRBV5-6 and TRBJ2-7; 7 positions agree with TRBD2. V lost 1 base, J lost 4 bases, and 8 bases stayed unmatched. The germline gives CDR1 SGHDT, CDR2 YYEEEE. This CDR3 contains 15 residues.

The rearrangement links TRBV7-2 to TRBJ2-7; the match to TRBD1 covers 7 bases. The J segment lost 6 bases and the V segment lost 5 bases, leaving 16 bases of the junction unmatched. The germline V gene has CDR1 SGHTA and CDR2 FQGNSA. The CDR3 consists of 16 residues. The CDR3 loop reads CASSRRRTGMGSEQYF. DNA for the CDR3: TGTGCCAGCAGCCGCCGGAGGACAGGCATGGGGTCCGAGCAGTACTTC.

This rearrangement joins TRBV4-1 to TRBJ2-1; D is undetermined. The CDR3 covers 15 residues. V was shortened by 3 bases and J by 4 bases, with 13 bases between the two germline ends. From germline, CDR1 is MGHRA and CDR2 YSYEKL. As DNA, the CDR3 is TGCGCCAGCAGCCACCCAACGGTACATTACAATGAGCAGTTCTTC. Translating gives CASSHPTVHYNEQFF.